Sequencing of this T cell receptor delta chain was carried out in a study of Vδ1+ human thymocytes. RNA was extracted from the cells and then reverse transcribed. CDR3 amplicons came from multiplex PCR with pooled V-gene forward and constant-region reverse primers. TCRdb reran clone calling via CATT on the multiplex PCR reads. Of some 19,000 delta-chain clones in the sample, 7.5% to 9% were seen once. Findings of the study overall: TRG sequences recurred across donors, whereas TRD sequences stayed essentially private. Thymic TRG and TRD repertoires appeared highly polyclonal, with Gaussian CDR3 length distributions. Despite high sort purity, roughly 19% of thymic T cell receptor delta sequences were Vdelta2. Bulk repertoire data may be misinterpreted because of unexpected Vdelta2 sequences.

This clone is classed as medium-sized. Antigen unknown. This CDR3 is built from 15 residues. Per the germline V gene, CDR1 is GEAIGNYY and CDR2 is EKD. V shed 0 bases and J 1 base; nucleotides not matched to a gene: 2. The sequenced sample consisted of Vdelta1+ gamma-delta thymocytes from the thymus. The subset here: FACS-sorted CD3+ TCRalphabeta- TCRVdelta1+ TCRVdelta2- thymocytes. The chain has TRDV2 and TRDJ1; 9 positions match TRDD3. The sequence derives from a child less than two years old who had congenital heart surgery. CDR3 residues: CACDTGGYSTDKLIF. For the CDR3, the DNA is TGTGCCTGTGACACCGGGGGATACAGCACCGATAAACTCATCTTT.